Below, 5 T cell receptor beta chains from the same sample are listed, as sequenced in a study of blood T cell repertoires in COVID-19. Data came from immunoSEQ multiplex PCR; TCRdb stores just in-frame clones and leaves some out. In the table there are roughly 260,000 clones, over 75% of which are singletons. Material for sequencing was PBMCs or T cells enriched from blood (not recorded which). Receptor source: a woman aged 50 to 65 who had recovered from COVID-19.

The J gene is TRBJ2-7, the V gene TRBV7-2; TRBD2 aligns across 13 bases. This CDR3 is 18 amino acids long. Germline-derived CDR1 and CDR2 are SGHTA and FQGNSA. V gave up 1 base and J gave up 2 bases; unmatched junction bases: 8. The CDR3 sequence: CASSLEPPGLAGAYEQYF. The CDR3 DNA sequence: TGTGCCAGCAGCTTAGAACCCCCCGGACTAGCGGGAGCCTACGAGCAGTACTTC.

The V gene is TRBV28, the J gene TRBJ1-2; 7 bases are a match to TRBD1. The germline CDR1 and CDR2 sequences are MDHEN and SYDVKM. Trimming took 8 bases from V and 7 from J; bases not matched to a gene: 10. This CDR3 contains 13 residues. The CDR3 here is CASLEQGYRGYTF. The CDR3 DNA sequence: TGTGCCAGCCTTGAACAGGGGTATCGTGGCTACACCTTC.

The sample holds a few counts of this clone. This CDR3 reads CASSSVGNSPLHF. In DNA, the CDR3 is TGTGCCAGCAGCTCGGTCGGGAATTCACCCCTCCACTTT. The chain joins TRBV5-4 to TRBJ1-6, with no clear D. Trimming removed 3 bases from V and 7 bases from J, with 8 bases in between. Germline V lookup: CDR1 SGHNT, CDR2 YYREEE (reference sequence). The CDR3 loop spans 13 amino acids.

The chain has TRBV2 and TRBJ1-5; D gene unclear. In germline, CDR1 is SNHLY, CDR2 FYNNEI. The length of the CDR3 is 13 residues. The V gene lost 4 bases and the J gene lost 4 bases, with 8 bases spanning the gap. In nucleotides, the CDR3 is TGTGCCAGCAGTGCAGAAGATAATCAGCCCCAGCATTTT. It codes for CASSAEDNQPQHF.

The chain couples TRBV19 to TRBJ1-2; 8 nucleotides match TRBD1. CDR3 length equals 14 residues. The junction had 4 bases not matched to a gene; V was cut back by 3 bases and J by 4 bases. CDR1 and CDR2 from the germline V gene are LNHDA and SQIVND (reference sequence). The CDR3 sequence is CASSMDRVGYGYTF. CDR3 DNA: TGTGCCAGTAGTATGGACAGGGTAGGCTATGGCTACACCTTC.